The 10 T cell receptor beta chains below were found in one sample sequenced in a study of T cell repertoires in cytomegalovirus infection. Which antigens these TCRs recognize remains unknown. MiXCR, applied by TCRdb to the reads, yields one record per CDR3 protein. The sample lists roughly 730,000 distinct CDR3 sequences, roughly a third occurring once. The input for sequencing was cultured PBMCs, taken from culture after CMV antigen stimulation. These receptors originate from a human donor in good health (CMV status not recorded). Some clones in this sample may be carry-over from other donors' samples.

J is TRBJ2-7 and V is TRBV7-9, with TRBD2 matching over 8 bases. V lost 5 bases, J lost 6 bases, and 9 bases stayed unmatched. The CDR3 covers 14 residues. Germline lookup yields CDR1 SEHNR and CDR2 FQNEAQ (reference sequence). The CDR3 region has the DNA TGTGCCAGCAGCCCACCCCGGGGGGGCCGCGAGCAGTACTTC. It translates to CASSPPRGGREQYF.

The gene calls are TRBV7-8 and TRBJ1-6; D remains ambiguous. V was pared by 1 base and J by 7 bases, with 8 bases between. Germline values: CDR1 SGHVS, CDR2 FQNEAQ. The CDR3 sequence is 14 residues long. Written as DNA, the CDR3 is TGTGCCAGCAGCTTAGGGGAGGACAATTCACCCCTCCACTTT. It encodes CASSLGEDNSPLHF.

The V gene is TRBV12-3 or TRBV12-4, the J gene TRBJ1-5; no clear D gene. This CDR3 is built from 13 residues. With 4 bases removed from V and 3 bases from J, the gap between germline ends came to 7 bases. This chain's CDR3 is CASSWADNQPQHF. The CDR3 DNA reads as TGTGCCAGCAGTTGGGCAGACAATCAGCCCCAGCATTTT.

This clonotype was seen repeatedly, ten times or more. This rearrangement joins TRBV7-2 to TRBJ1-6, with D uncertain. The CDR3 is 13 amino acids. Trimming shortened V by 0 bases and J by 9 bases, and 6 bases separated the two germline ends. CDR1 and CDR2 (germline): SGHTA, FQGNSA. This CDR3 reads CASSLARGSPLHF. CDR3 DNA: TGTGCCAGCAGCTTAGCGAGAGGTTCACCCCTCCACTTT.

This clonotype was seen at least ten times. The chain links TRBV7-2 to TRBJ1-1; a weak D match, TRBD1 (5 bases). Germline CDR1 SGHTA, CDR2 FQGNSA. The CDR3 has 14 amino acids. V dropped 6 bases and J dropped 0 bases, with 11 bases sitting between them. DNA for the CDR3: TGTGCCAGCAGACCACAGGTCCTGAACACTGAAGCTTTCTTT. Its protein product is CASRPQVLNTEAFF.

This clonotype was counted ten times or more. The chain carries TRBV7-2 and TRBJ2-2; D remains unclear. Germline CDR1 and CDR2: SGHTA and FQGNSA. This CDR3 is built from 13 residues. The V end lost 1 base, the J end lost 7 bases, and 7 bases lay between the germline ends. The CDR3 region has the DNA TGTGCCAGCAGCTTAGTAGGTGTCGGGGAGCTGTTTTTT. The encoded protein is CASSLVGVGELFF.

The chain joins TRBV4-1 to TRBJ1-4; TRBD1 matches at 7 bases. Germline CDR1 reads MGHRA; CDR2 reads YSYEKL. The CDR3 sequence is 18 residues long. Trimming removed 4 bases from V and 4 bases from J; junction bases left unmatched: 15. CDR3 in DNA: TGCGCCAGCAGCCGAGGACCGGGGTTACAGGGGTATAATGAAAAACTGTTTTTT. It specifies CASSRGPGLQGYNEKLFF.

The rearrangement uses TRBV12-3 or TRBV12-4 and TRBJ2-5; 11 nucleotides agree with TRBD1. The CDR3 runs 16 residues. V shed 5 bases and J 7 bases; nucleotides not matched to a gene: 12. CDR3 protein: CASSPSRDRGVGTQYF. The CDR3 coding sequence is TGTGCCAGCAGTCCAAGCCGGGACAGGGGGGTCGGGACCCAGTACTTC.

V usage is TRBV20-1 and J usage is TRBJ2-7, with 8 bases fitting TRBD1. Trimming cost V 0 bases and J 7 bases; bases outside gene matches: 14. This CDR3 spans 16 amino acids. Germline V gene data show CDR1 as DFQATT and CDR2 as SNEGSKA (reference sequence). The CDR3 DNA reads TGCAGTGCTAGAGACCCGGGACAGGCGAGTTCGGGGGAGCAGTACTTC. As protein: CSARDPGQASSGEQYF.

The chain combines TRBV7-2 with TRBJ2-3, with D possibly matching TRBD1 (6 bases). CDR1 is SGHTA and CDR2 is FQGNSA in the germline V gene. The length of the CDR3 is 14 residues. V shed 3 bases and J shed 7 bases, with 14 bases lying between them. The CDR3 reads CASSFLGDIYTQYF. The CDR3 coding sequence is TGTGCCAGCAGCTTCCTAGGGGACATCTATACGCAGTATTTT.